The clone carrying this T cell receptor (beta chain) was observed at least ten times. CDR3 size: 16 residues. The V gene's germline CDR1 is SGHRS and CDR2 YFSETQ. V dropped 3 bases and J dropped 4; count of bases not matched to a gene: 8. TCRdb used MiXCR to reprocess the 5' RACE reads, holding one entry per CDR3 protein. Of around 41,000 distinct CDR3 sequences listed, under 7.5% are singletons. This sample is drawn from a study of spatial heterogeneity in lung cancer. Time point specified: sample taken at primary tumor resection. The source material was PBMCs, sampled at surgery. This receptor was taken from a female donor with early-stage non-small cell lung cancer. The chain employs TRBV5-1 and TRBJ1-2; 11 bases are shared with TRBD1. The DNA of the CDR3 is TGCGCCAGCAGCTCGAACCCCGGGACAGGGGGCTATGGCTACACCTTC. Translating gives CASSSNPGTGGYGYTF.